These 17 T cell receptor beta chains came from one sample sequenced in a study of blood T cell repertoires in COVID-19. TCRdb's table, derived via immunoSEQ multiplex PCR, lists solely in-frame clones and lacks some. The sample yields hundreds of thousands of clones, over 80% seen once. Sequenced: peripheral blood. Receptors originate from a woman aged 18-29 years with acute or convalescent COVID-19.

The chain uses TRBV6-7 and TRBJ2-3; D might be TRBD2 (6 bases). TRBV6-7 is an ORF, and what it does is uncertain. The CDR3 is 13 amino acids. Trimming took 2 bases from V and 5 from J, leaving 8 bases between them. The CDR3 region is CASSYRRGDTQYF. In nucleotides, the CDR3 is TGTGCCAGCAGTTACAGGCGGGGAGATACGCAGTATTTT.

The rearrangement links TRBV10-1 to TRBJ1-2, with D uncertain. Trimming took 6 bases from V and 7 from J, leaving 18 bases between them. The CDR3 length is 14 residues. CDR1 is WNHNN, CDR2 SYGVQD, per germline (reference sequence). The CDR3 protein is CASRTYPLGSGYTF. Written as DNA, the CDR3 is TGCGCCAGCAGAACATACCCCTTAGGGAGTGGCTACACCTTC.

The rearrangement joins TRBV7-9 to TRBJ1-2, with 8 bases matching TRBD1. The length of the CDR3 is 15 residues. V shed 5 bases and J 8 bases; nucleotides not matched to a gene: 13. CDR1 is SEHNR and CDR2 is FQNEAQ in the germline V gene (reference sequence). The CDR3 DNA follows: TGTGCCAGCAGCATACAACAGGGGGTTCGTCAAGGCTACACCTTC. Translation gives CASSIQQGVRQGYTF.

The chain couples TRBV6-5 to TRBJ1-1; D gene ambiguous. The V end was cut by 5 bases, the J end by 1 base, with 8 bases between. Germline V gene lookup returns CDR1 MNHEY and CDR2 SVGAGI. This CDR3 has 13 residues. CDR3 DNA: TGTGCCAGCAGTCCAGTTGGGAACACTGAAGCTTTCTTT. Protein: CASSPVGNTEAFF.

This chain links TRBV24-1 with TRBJ2-2, with 7 bases fitting TRBD1. Germline V gene sequence: CDR1 KGHDR, CDR2 SFDVKD. This CDR3 region has 13 residues. The J segment lost 8 bases and the V segment lost 6 bases, leaving 5 bases of the junction unmatched. CDR3 bases: TGTGCCACCAGTTTAGGGGGCCAGGGGGAGCTGTTTTTT. Protein sequence: CATSLGGQGELFF.

The chain combines TRBV3-1 (or the pseudogene TRBV3-2) with TRBJ1-3; D remains unclear. The ends were cut back, 3 bases at V and 0 bases at J, with 6 bases in the middle. CDR1 is LGHDT and CDR2 is YNNKEL in the germline V gene (reference sequence). This CDR3 has 14 residues. CDR3 nucleotide sequence: TGTGCCAGCAGCCAGGGCTTCTCTGGAAACACCATATATTTT. Protein product: CASSQGFSGNTIYF.

The chain uses TRBV24-1 and TRBJ1-4, with D unresolved. Looked up from germline, CDR1 is KGHDR and CDR2 is SFDVKD. The CDR3 length is 15 residues. The V end lost 2 bases, the J end lost 1 base, and 7 bases lay between the germline ends. CDR3: CATSDSGRTNEKLFF. CDR3 nucleotides: TGTGCCACCAGTGATTCCGGGAGAACTAATGAAAAACTGTTTTTT.

This rearrangement joins TRBV5-4 to TRBJ2-1; 9 bases are shared with TRBD1. There are 13 residues in the CDR3. V lost 3 bases and J lost 7; bases outside the gene matches: 2. CDR1 and CDR2 from the germline V gene are SGHNT and YYREEE (reference sequence). CDR3 nucleotide sequence: TGTGCCAGCAGCTCGGACAGGGGAAATGAGCAGTTCTTC. It specifies CASSSDRGNEQFF. Full variable domain (rest looked up from reference TRBV5-4 and TRBJ2-1): ETGVTQSPTHLIKTRGQQVTLRCSSQSGHNTVSWYQQALGQGPQFIFQYYREEENGRGNFPPRFSGLQFPNYSSELNVNALELDDSALYLCASSSDRGNEQFFGPGTRLTVL.

The chain couples TRBV19 to TRBJ1-2; TRBD1 aligns across 7 bases. Germline CDR1 LNHDA, CDR2 SQIVND (reference sequence). V lost 5 bases and J lost 4; bases outside the gene matches: 7. CDR3 length equals 14 residues. The CDR3 sequence is CASSDQGQSYGYTF. CDR3 sequence (DNA): TGTGCCAGTAGTGATCAGGGACAGAGCTATGGCTACACCTTC.

The genes are TRBV24-1 and TRBJ1-2; unclear D gene. Germline V gene lookup returns CDR1 KGHDR and CDR2 SFDVKD. The ends were cut back, 9 bases at V and 2 bases at J, with 12 bases in the middle. The CDR3 length is 13 residues. The CDR3 sequence is CATPLGTNYGYTF. In DNA form, the CDR3 reads TGTGCCACCCCTTTGGGCACAAACTATGGCTACACCTTC.

The chain joins TRBV5-1 to TRBJ1-1, with 7 bases fitting TRBD1. The CDR3 is made up of 14 amino acids. J gave up 1 base and V 2 bases, and 2 bases lay outside the gene matches. CDR1 and CDR2 from the germline V gene are SGHRS and YFSETQ. CDR3 protein: CASSFRDRNTEAFF. The CDR3 nucleotides read TGCGCCAGCAGCTTCCGGGACAGGAACACTGAAGCTTTCTTT.

This sequence joins TRBV6-5 and TRBJ1-1; 7 positions agree with TRBD1. CDR3 size: 14 residues. CDR1 MNHEY and CDR2 SVGAGI come from the germline V gene. Trimming cost V 2 bases and J 5 bases; bases outside gene matches: 5. CDR3 sequence reads: CASSYKTGTTEAFF. In nucleotides, the CDR3 is TGTGCCAGCAGTTACAAGACAGGGACAACTGAAGCTTTCTTT.

The chain has TRBV4-3 and TRBJ1-2; D perhaps matches TRBD1 (6 bases). Germline assignment: CDR1 LGHNA and CDR2 YSLEER. The CDR3 runs 14 residues. Trimming removed 6 bases from V and 7 bases from J, with 18 bases in between. CDR3 nucleotide sequence: TGCGCCAGCAGACACGGACAGCTTGAGGGTGGCTACACCTTC. Protein sequence: CASRHGQLEGGYTF.

The chain couples TRBV2 to TRBJ1-1, with 11 bases aligning to TRBD1. The CDR3 extends over 17 amino acids. CDR1 and CDR2 (germline): SNHLY, FYNNEI. The J segment lost 5 bases and the V segment lost 5 bases, leaving 13 bases of the junction unmatched. CDR3 region: CASSSGTGGRLWTEAFF. The CDR3, as DNA: TGTGCCAGCAGTTCCGGGACAGGGGGAAGATTGTGGACTGAAGCTTTCTTT.

The chain is built from TRBV4-3 and TRBJ1-2; 8 positions match TRBD1. The CDR3 length is 14 residues. Germline-derived CDR1 and CDR2 are LGHNA and YSLEER. V dropped 0 bases and J dropped 5; count of bases not matched to a gene: 2. The CDR3 sequence: CASSQDTGGYGYTF. CDR3 sequence (DNA): TGCGCCAGCAGCCAAGATACAGGGGGGTATGGCTACACCTTC.

This clone was observed a handful of times. The CDR3 reads CASSYSNSGAAEQYF. CDR3 nucleotides: TGTGCCAGCAGTTACTCGAACAGCGGGGCCGCCGAGCAGTACTTC. The chain carries TRBV6-5 and TRBJ2-7; 7 bases are a match to TRBD2. Germline V gives CDR1 MNHEY, CDR2 SVGAGI. The CDR3 has 15 residues. V was clipped by 0 bases and J by 6 bases; unmatched bases: 8.

This rearrangement joins TRBV19 to TRBJ1-6; 8 positions agree with TRBD1. Germline CDR1 LNHDA, CDR2 SQIVND (reference sequence). This CDR3 has 15 amino acids. V lost 4 bases to trimming and J lost 10 bases; unmatched junction nucleotides: 9. CDR3 region: CASSNRGTDGSPLHF. The CDR3 nucleotides are TGTGCCAGTAGTAACAGGGGGACGGATGGATCACCCCTCCACTTT.